This T cell receptor beta chain was recorded in a study of shared clonotypes between healthy human individuals. Study outcomes and limitations: Relative to their counterparts shared across all four donors, non-shared clonotypes exhibited diminished generation probabilities.

TCRdb's copy holds only in-frame clones and misses some; the assay was immunoSEQ multiplex PCR. Counted here are 950,000 to 1,200,000 clones, 70% to 80% occurring once; the ten biggest clones make up about 0.89%. Of note for this clone: No antigen is known for it. A far larger clone is just one base off, so this is likely a read error.

V was cut by 6 bases and J by 0 bases, with 6 bases left in between. The length of the CDR3 is 13 residues. The germline V gene encodes CDR1 SNHLY and CDR2 FYNNEI. Source material: memory CD4+ T cells from PBMCs. Subset specified: CD45RA-negative fraction. This clonotype originated in a young man in good health. Some clones in this sample may be carry-over from other donors' samples. The chain joins TRBV2 to TRBJ1-3, with a possible D match to TRBD1 (6 bases). CDR3 region: CASRDSSGNTIYF. For the CDR3, the DNA is TGTGCCAGCAGGGACAGCTCTGGAAACACCATATATTTT.